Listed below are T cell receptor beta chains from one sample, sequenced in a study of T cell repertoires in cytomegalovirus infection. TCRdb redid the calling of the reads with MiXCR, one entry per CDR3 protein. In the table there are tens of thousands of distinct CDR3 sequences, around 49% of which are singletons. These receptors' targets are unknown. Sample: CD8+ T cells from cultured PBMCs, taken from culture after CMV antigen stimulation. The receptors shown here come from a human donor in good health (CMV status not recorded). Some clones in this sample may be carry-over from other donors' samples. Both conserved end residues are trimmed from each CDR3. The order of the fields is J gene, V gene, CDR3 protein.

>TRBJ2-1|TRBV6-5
ASSYNRDSAYYNEQF
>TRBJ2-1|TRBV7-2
ASSLNLGGEQF
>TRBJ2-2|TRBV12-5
ASGLEGIGELF
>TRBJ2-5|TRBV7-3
ASSLTGTRGETQY
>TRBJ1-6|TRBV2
ASNTPRDRVFAPLH
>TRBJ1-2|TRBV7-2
ASSYRQGDYGYT
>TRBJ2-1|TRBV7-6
ASSPGLAHEQF
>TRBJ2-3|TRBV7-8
ASSRTTGDTQY
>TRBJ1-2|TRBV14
ASSQDGQGVANYGYT
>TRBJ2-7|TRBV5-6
ASSFFGRGIEQY
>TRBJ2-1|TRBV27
ASSLVTGRVKYEQF
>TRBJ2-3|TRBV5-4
ASSMRGSSTDTQY
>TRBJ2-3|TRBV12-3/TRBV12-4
ASSLQAGSSTDTQY
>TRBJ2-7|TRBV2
ATRGQTYEQY
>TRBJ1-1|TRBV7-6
ASSLSRGKETEAF
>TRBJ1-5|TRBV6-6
ASRDGPIGPQH
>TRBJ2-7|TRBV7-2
ASSPSYEQY
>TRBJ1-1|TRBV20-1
SARWPSGTEAF
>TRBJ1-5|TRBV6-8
ASSPVFSNQPQH
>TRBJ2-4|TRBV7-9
ASSLALGVAKNIQY
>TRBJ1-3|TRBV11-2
ASSPHGTGGNTIY
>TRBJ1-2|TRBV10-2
ASSDRYYGYT
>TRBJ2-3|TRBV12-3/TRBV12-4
ASSSSGGEPDTQY
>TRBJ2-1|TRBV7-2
ASSSVTGGGQNEQF
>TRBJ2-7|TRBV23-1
ASRRGTGCYEQY
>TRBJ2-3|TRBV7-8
ASSLGRGGRSTDTQY
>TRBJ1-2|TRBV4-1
ASSQDNQGVYGYT
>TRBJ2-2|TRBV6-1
ASSLPGGGAGGELF
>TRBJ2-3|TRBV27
ASSLPPRDRGPDTQY
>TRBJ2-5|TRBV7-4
ASSLGWGKAGGPETQY
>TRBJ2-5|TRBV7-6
ASSLARTSKLSETQY
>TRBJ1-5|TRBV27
ASSLSAGRGNQPQH
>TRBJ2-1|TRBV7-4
ASSLPGQGMDGQF
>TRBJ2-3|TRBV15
ATSRDQSTDTQY
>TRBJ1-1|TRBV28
ASSMKAALSTEAF
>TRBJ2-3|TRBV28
ASSPLGTDTQY
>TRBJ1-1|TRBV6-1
ASSVLGGGAQNTEAF
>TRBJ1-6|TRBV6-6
ASSGDRDSYNSPLH
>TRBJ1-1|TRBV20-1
SAIGQGARKDTEAF
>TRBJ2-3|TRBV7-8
ASSFMRGQSTDTQY
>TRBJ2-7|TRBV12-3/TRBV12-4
ASTTSAGDDYEQY
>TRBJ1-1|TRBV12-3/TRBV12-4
ASSLDLYPEAF
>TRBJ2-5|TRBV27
ASSGDFQETQY
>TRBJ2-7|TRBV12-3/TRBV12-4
ASSLGIGTGTLGEQY
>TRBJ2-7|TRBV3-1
ASSRTERRYEQY
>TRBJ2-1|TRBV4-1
ASRGDNEQF